A selection of T cell receptor beta chains follows, all from one sample in a study of T cell responses to AZD1222 COVID-19 vaccine. Using immunoSEQ multiplex PCR, the repertoire was profiled, and TCRdb retains in-frame clones only, with some absent. The table records tens of thousands of clones, around 80% of them present only once. Sample: peripheral blood, taken on day 0 of AZD1222 vaccination. All receptors come from an adult in good health. CDR3s include the opening cysteine and the closing phenylalanine or tryptophan. Each record gives: D gene, V gene, J gene, clone size, CDR3 DNA, CDR3 protein. D genes are given only for firm matches. Size values are once, few and many counts, or a class for expanded clones, and some rows have none.

TRBD2	TRBV7-9	TRBJ2-7	.	TGTGCCAGCAGCGGACTAGCGGGAGCACGGGAGCAGTACTTC	CASSGLAGAREQYF
.	TRBV7-2	TRBJ2-5	.	TGTGCCAGCAGCCTCGGACGGGACCTCCCCTACCAAGAGACCCAGTACTTC	CASSLGRDLPYQETQYF
.	TRBV3-1/TRBV3-2	TRBJ2-6	few	TGTGCCAGCAGCCAGCGGGGCACTGGGGCCAACGTCCTGACTTTC	CASSQRGTGANVLTF
.	TRBV6-2/TRBV6-3	TRBJ2-1	.	TGTGCCAGCAGTTCCCCAGGGCGATCCTACAATGAGCAGTTCTTC	CASSSPGRSYNEQFF
.	TRBV21-1	TRBJ1-4	.	TGTGCCAGCATCGGGACCGCTAATGAAAAACTGTTTTTT	CASIGTANEKLFF
.	TRBV3-1/TRBV3-2	TRBJ2-1	.	TGTGCCAGCAGCCCCGAGGGACGGCCCCGCGGTGAGCAGTTCTTC	CASSPEGRPRGEQFF
.	TRBV28	TRBJ2-7	.	TGTGCCAGCAGTTTAGTCCCTAGGGAGCAGTACTTC	CASSLVPREQYF
.	TRBV24-1	TRBJ2-2	few	TGTGCCACCAGCGTTCGGGTAGGGGTAAACACCGGGGAGCTGTTTTTT	CATSVRVGVNTGELFF
.	TRBV28	TRBJ1-1	.	TGTGCCAGCAGTTATGGGGCCGGAAACACTGAAGCTTTCTTT	CASSYGAGNTEAFF
.	TRBV11-2	TRBJ2-2	.	TGTGCCAGCAGCTTAGATAGGGGTCACACCGGGGAGCTGTTTTTT	CASSLDRGHTGELFF
TRBD1	TRBV7-2	TRBJ1-4	.	TGTGCCAGCAGCCAGGGGACAGGGATAAATGAAAAACTGTTTTTT	CASSQGTGINEKLFF
TRBD1	TRBV2	TRBJ1-5	.	TGTGCCAGCAGGAGGGGGACAGGTGGTAATCAGCCCCAGCATTTT	CASRRGTGGNQPQHF
TRBD2	TRBV30	TRBJ2-5	few	TGTGCCTGGAAGGGACTAACCGTACAAGAGACCCAGTACTTC	CAWKGLTVQETQYF
.	TRBV7-8	TRBJ1-3	few	TGTGCCAGCAGCTCCCGAGTCAGCTCTGGAAACACCATATATTTT	CASSSRVSSGNTIYF
TRBD1	TRBV4-1	TRBJ1-2	.	TGCGCCAGCAGCCAAGAGGTGGTAGGGGGCCGGGGCTACACCTTC	CASSQEVVGGRGYTF
.	TRBV4-3	TRBJ2-6	.	TGCGCCAGCAGCTTCGGGGTCCGCTCTGGGGCCAACGTCCTGACTTTC	CASSFGVRSGANVLTF
.	TRBV18	TRBJ2-5	.	TGTGCCAGCTCAGTCGGGTACCAAGAGACCCAGTACTTC	CASSVGYQETQYF
.	TRBV19	TRBJ1-5	.	TGTGCCAGTAGGTCGTATCCTGGTGTCCATCAGCCCCAGCATTTT	CASRSYPGVHQPQHF
.	TRBV5-6	TRBJ1-1	.	TGTGCCAGCAGCTCGCCGGGACCCACCTTCGCTTTCTTT	CASSSPGPTFAFF
.	TRBV10-3	TRBJ1-1	.	TGTGCCATCAGTGGCGCAGCCGGGGCTGAAGCTTTCTTT	CAISGAAGAEAFF
.	TRBV27	TRBJ1-2	.	TGTGCCAGCAGTATGAATCACGACAGACTAAATGGCTACACCTTC	CASSMNHDRLNGYTF
.	TRBV4-2	TRBJ2-1	.	TGTGCCAGCAGCCGCGCTATGGGAAATGAGCAGTTCTTC	CASSRAMGNEQFF
TRBD2	TRBV3-1/TRBV3-2	TRBJ2-1	.	TGTGCCAGCAGCCAGGCGGGACTAGCGTACAATGAGCAGTTCTTC	CASSQAGLAYNEQFF
.	TRBV12-3/TRBV12-4	TRBJ2-2	.	TGTGCCAGCACTTCGGGGGAGGCCGGGGAGCTGTTTTTT	CASTSGEAGELFF
.	TRBV7-9	TRBJ1-2	.	TGTGCCAGCAGCTTACCCTTGCAGGGATATGGCTACACCTTC	CASSLPLQGYGYTF
.	TRBV7-2	TRBJ1-5	.	TGTGCCAGCAGCTTAGCCAGGGACAGCAATCAGCCCCAGCATTTT	CASSLARDSNQPQHF
.	TRBV29-1	TRBJ2-5	.	TGCAGCGTTGAACTGGGGTCTAGCTGGGGAGGGACCCAGTACTTC	CSVELGSSWGGTQYF
TRBD1	TRBV29-1	TRBJ1-2	few	TGCAGCGTTGAACCACAGGGGGCCCTTGGCTACACCTTC	CSVEPQGALGYTF
.	TRBV29-1	TRBJ2-7	few	TGCAGCGTTGTAAGAAGTTTCGGCTACGAGCAGTACTTC	CSVVRSFGYEQYF
.	TRBV7-9	TRBJ1-2	few	TGTGCCAGCAGCTTAGAACTGAGGGTCGGCTACACCTTC	CASSLELRVGYTF
TRBD1	TRBV9	TRBJ1-1	.	TGTGCCAGCAGCGTAGACAGGGGGCGCAGGACTGAAGCTTTCTTT	CASSVDRGRRTEAFF
TRBD1	TRBV3-1/TRBV3-2	TRBJ1-2	few	TGTGCCAGCAGCCGGGACAGGGCGGATGGCTACACCTTC	CASSRDRADGYTF
.	TRBV3-1/TRBV3-2	TRBJ2-5	.	TGTGCCAGCCGTGGAATACTAGCCGAGACCCAGTACTTC	CASRGILAETQYF
.	TRBV28	TRBJ1-3	.	TGTGCCAGCAGTTTATTGGCACGGAACTCTGGAAACACCATATATTTT	CASSLLARNSGNTIYF
.	TRBV11-3	TRBJ2-7	few	TGTGCCAGCAGCTCTCGGCAGGGTGACACCTACGAGCAGTACTTC	CASSSRQGDTYEQYF
TRBD1	TRBV10-3	TRBJ2-3	.	TGTGCCATCAGTGAGCCCCCGACAGGGGCCCGCACAGATACGCAGTATTTT	CAISEPPTGARTDTQYF
TRBD2	TRBV7-8	TRBJ2-1	few	TGTGCCAGCAGCCAAACCAGGAGAATAGCGGGAGGTAATGAGCAGTTCTTC	CASSQTRRIAGGNEQFF
.	TRBV19	TRBJ1-5	.	TGTGCCAGTAGTAGATGGACGGATAGCAATCAGCCCCAGCATTTT	CASSRWTDSNQPQHF
TRBD2	TRBV14	TRBJ2-2	.	TGTGCCAGCAGCCAACTAAGATTTAGCGGGAGGTTCACCGGGGAGCTGTTTTTT	CASSQLRFSGRFTGELFF
.	TRBV7-3	TRBJ1-1	few	TGTGCCAGCAGCCAAGGATTAGGTGAAGCTTTCTTT	CASSQGLGEAFF
.	TRBV10-3	TRBJ2-7	once	TGTGCCACCTTCGAGCCGGGACGGACTGACTACGAGCAGTACTTC	CATFEPGRTDYEQYF
TRBD2	TRBV6-1	TRBJ2-1	.	TGTGCCAGCAGTGAAGGGGCGGGGGGAGCTCGGGAGCAGTTCTTC	CASSEGAGGAREQFF
.	TRBV30	TRBJ2-3	.	TGTGCCTGGAGTTCCATAGCGGTTCTCACAGATACGCAGTATTTT	CAWSSIAVLTDTQYF
TRBD1	TRBV5-4	TRBJ2-2	.	TGTGCCAGCAGCCGGGACAGACTCACCGGGGAGCTGTTTTTT	CASSRDRLTGELFF
.	TRBV7-2	TRBJ1-4	.	TGTGCCAGCAGCTTAGACCTGTGGAATGAACTGTTTTTT	CASSLDLWNELFF
TRBD1	TRBV5-1	TRBJ1-4	.	TGCGCCAGCAGCCCGACAGGGCGAAACGAAAAACTGTTTTTT	CASSPTGRNEKLFF
.	TRBV24-1	TRBJ2-3	.	TGTGCCACCAGTAAGGCAGATACGCAGTATTTT	CATSKADTQYF
TRBD1	TRBV18	TRBJ2-1	.	TGTGCCAGCTCACCGACAGGGATGGACAATGAGCAGTTCTTC	CASSPTGMDNEQFF
.	TRBV6-6	TRBJ1-1	.	TGTGCCAGCAGTTACGGCCAAACTGAAGCTTTCTTT	CASSYGQTEAFF
.	TRBV5-1	TRBJ2-7	.	TGCGCCAGCAGCCGGGACAGCGGGCTTTGGGAGCAGTACTTC	CASSRDSGLWEQYF
.	TRBV7-3	TRBJ2-1	.	TGTGCCAGCAGCCAAGTCGGGGGAAACAATGAGCAGTTCTTC	CASSQVGGNNEQFF
TRBD1	TRBV27	TRBJ1-2	.	TGTGCCAGCAGTCCCTGGGAACAGGGGGCGCGTGGCTACACCTTC	CASSPWEQGARGYTF
.	TRBV4-1	TRBJ1-4	once	TGCGCCAGCAGCCAAGATTTAGCAGCTAATGAAAAACTGTTTTTT	CASSQDLAANEKLFF
.	TRBV7-8	TRBJ2-3	.	TGTGCCAGCAGCCCCTACACAGATACGCAGTATTTT	CASSPYTDTQYF
.	TRBV3-1/TRBV3-2	TRBJ1-1	.	TGTGCCAGCAGCCCAGCTCCCAACACTGAAGCTTTCTTT	CASSPAPNTEAFF
.	TRBV19	TRBJ2-1	few	TGTGCCAGTAGTTTGGTGGACTCCTACAATGAGCAGTTCTTC	CASSLVDSYNEQFF
.	TRBV10-2	TRBJ2-1	.	TGCGCCAGCACGATCTCGGGTCGTTCCTACAATGAGCAGTTCTTC	CASTISGRSYNEQFF
TRBD2	TRBV7-2	TRBJ2-7	.	TGTGCCAGCAGCTCGCCTCCCCGGGGGGTCTACGAGCAGTACTTC	CASSSPPRGVYEQYF
.	TRBV6-5	TRBJ1-5	.	TGTGCCAGCAGTTACGACGTAACGGAGCCCCAGCATTTT	CASSYDVTEPQHF